This is a list of T cell receptor beta chains from one sample in a study of beta chain features in type 1 diabetes. The method was immunoSEQ multiplex PCR; TCRdb's version includes in-frame clones alone and lacks a portion of them. This table has roughly 250,000 clones, 9.6% appearing once. The sequencing input was naive CD4+ T cells from blood. These receptors were obtained from a woman younger than 30 in good health. Both conserved end residues are part of each CDR3. D genes are given only for firm matches. Part of the rows lack a size; the others show once, few, many or a class for expanded clones.

v_gene,abundance,d_gene,j_gene,CDR3nt,CDR3aa
TRBV7-9,few,.,TRBJ2-7,TGTGCCAGCAGCTTAGCGTTGCACGGGCAGTACTTC,CASSLALHGQYF
TRBV18,many,.,TRBJ1-1,TGTGCCAGCTCACCAGGCGGGGCGGGGGCTGAAGCTTTCTTT,CASSPGGAGAEAFF
TRBV10-3,.,.,TRBJ1-5,TGTGCCATCAGTGAAACGGGACACCCTAGCAATCAGCCCCAGCATTTT,CAISETGHPSNQPQHF
TRBV9,.,.,TRBJ1-1,TGTGCCAGCAGCGTGGGGAGGAACACTGAAGCTTTCTTT,CASSVGRNTEAFF
TRBV2,few,TRBD1,TRBJ2-1,TGTGCCAGCAGACCGGACAGGAGAGGTGAGCAGTTCTTC,CASRPDRRGEQFF
TRBV27,.,.,TRBJ2-7,TGTGCCAGCGGAATCCTACGGGACTCCGTCCTCTACGAGCAGTACTTC,CASGILRDSVLYEQYF
TRBV11-2,.,.,TRBJ2-6,TGTGCCAGCAGCTTGACATCTGGGGCCAACGTCCTGACTTTC,CASSLTSGANVLTF
TRBV6-5,.,.,TRBJ2-1,TGTGCCAGCAGTTGGACACGTGAGCAGTTCTTC,CASSWTREQFF
TRBV5-1,few,.,TRBJ2-2,TGCGCCAGCAGCTTACCAGCCGGGGAGCTGTTTTTT,CASSLPAGELFF
TRBV7-9,few,.,TRBJ2-4,TGTGCCAGCAGCTTTCAGGGATCGACCAAAAACATTCAGTACTTC,CASSFQGSTKNIQYF
TRBV7-7,.,TRBD1,TRBJ2-1,TGTGCTAGCAGCTCGAAAACAGGGGACTCCTACAATGAGCAGTTCTTC,CASSSKTGDSYNEQFF
TRBV27,.,TRBD1,TRBJ2-1,TGTGCCAGCAGTAACCTCGGGACAGCTAACAATGAGCAGTTCTTC,CASSNLGTANNEQFF
TRBV29-1,.,.,TRBJ2-7,TGCAGCTGTGGGCCAGGCTCCTACGAGCAGTACTTC,CSCGPGSYEQYF
TRBV11-2,many,.,TRBJ1-1,TGTGCCAGCAGCTTAGTGGCTGCTGAAGCTTTCTTT,CASSLVAAEAFF
TRBV7-6,few,TRBD2,TRBJ2-2,TGTGCCAGCAGCTTAGGTTCGCTAGCGGCGAACACCGGGGAGCTGTTTTTT,CASSLGSLAANTGELFF
TRBV30,few,.,TRBJ2-5,TGTGCCGCAAAAAGGAGTCCCGGGACACAGAGGGAGACCCAGTACTTC,CAAKRSPGTQRETQYF
TRBV20-1,.,.,TRBJ2-7,TGCAGTGCTAGAGCTGGGCCCGAGCAGTACTTC,CSARAGPEQYF
TRBV12-5,few,.,TRBJ2-7,TGTGCTAGTGGTTTGGTAGGTGGACATACGTTATACGAGCAGTACTTC,CASGLVGGHTLYEQYF
TRBV6-1,.,TRBD1,TRBJ1-2,TGTGCCAGCAGTGTCCTTGCACAGGGGGCGCAGAAGCATGGCTACACCTTC,CASSVLAQGAQKHGYTF
TRBV5-1,.,TRBD1,TRBJ1-1,TGCGCCAGCAGCTCGACAGGGGACACTGAAGCTTTCTTT,CASSSTGDTEAFF
TRBV30,few,.,TRBJ1-6,TGTGCCTGGAGTAGAGGGGGTCCCCTCCACTTT,CAWSRGGPLHF
TRBV7-2,.,.,TRBJ2-5,TGTGCCAGCAGCTTAGTTAAGCGCCCACAAGAGACCCAGTACTTC,CASSLVKRPQETQYF
TRBV11-3,.,TRBD1,TRBJ2-4,TGTGCCAGCAGCCCCGGACAGGGGGTAGCCAAAAACATTCAGTACTTC,CASSPGQGVAKNIQYF
TRBV27,.,.,TRBJ1-2,TGTGCCAGCCGAGTTCGGCCGGGAAGCGGGGGCTACACCTTC,CASRVRPGSGGYTF
TRBV19,few,TRBD1,TRBJ1-5,TGTGCCAGTAGGGCATGGGACAGGTATAGCAATCAGCCCCAGCATTTT,CASRAWDRYSNQPQHF
TRBV7-9,.,.,TRBJ1-3,TGTGCCAGTCGGGGGTCTGGAAACACCATATATTTT,CASRGSGNTIYF
TRBV5-6,.,.,TRBJ2-1,TGTGCCAGCAGGGGGGCCTCCTACAATGAGCAGTTCTTC,CASRGASYNEQFF
TRBV5-1,.,.,TRBJ1-1,TGCGCCAGCAGCTCAAACTCGGCGGCTGAAGCTTTCTTT,CASSSNSAAEAFF
TRBV5-4,.,.,TRBJ1-2,TGTGCCAGCAGCTTCGGGGGGCAGTCGGGCTACACCTTC,CASSFGGQSGYTF
TRBV27,.,.,TRBJ2-7,TGTGCCAGCAGTTTATCTTGGACGGGAACCTACGAGCAGTACTTC,CASSLSWTGTYEQYF
TRBV6-1,.,TRBD1,TRBJ2-7,TGTGCCAGCAGACAAACAGGGGGCGGCGAGCAGTACTTC,CASRQTGGGEQYF
TRBV10-3,few,.,TRBJ2-1,TGTGCCATCAGTGAGTCGGGAGGCTCCTACAATGAGCAGTTCTTC,CAISESGGSYNEQFF
TRBV9,few,.,TRBJ2-3,TGTGCCAGCAGCGTAGGTGCAGGCACAGATACGCAGTATTTT,CASSVGAGTDTQYF
TRBV4-2,few,TRBD2,TRBJ2-1,TGTGCCAGCAGCCAAGATTTCGGGACTAGCGGCCCCTACAATGAGCAGTTCTTC,CASSQDFGTSGPYNEQFF
TRBV18,.,.,TRBJ1-6,TGTGCCAGCTCACTCAGATCGGAGGCGAATTCACCCCTCCACTTT,CASSLRSEANSPLHF